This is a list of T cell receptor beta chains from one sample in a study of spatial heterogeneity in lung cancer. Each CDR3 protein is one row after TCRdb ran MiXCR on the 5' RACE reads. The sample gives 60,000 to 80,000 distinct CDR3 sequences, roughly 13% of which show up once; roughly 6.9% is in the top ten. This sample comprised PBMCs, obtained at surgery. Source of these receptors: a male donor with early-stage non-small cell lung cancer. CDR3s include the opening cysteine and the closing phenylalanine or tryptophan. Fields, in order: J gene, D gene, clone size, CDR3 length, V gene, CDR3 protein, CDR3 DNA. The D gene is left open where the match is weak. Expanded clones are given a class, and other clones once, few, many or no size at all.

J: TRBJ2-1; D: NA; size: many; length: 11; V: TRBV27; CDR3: CASTQYNEQFF; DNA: TGTGCCAGCACCCAGTACAATGAGCAGTTCTTC
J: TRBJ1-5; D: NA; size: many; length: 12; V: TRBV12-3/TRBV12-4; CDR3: CASSANGQPQHF; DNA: TGTGCCAGCAGCGCGAACGGGCAGCCCCAGCATTTT
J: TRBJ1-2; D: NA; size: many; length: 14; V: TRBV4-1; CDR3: CASSQEQGTYGYTF; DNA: TGCGCCAGCAGCCAAGAACAGGGAACCTATGGCTACACCTTC
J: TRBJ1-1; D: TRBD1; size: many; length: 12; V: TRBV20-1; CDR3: CSARQGPTEAFF; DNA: TGCAGTGCTCGACAGGGACCCACTGAAGCTTTCTTT
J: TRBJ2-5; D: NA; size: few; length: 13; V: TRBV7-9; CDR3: CASLLADQETQYF; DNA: TGTGCCAGCTTATTAGCGGACCAAGAGACCCAGTACTTC
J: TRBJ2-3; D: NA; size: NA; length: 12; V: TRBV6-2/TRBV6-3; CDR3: CASRFSGDTQYF; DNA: TGTGCCAGCAGATTCTCAGGGGATACGCAGTATTTT
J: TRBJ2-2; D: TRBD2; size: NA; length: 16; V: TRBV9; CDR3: CASSLGAGGPSGELFF; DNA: TGTGCCAGCAGTCTCGGAGCGGGAGGGCCCTCCGGGGAGCTGTTTTTT
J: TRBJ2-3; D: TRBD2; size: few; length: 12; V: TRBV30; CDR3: CAWAPAGGTQYF; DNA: TGTGCCTGGGCTCCAGCGGGGGGAACGCAGTATTTT
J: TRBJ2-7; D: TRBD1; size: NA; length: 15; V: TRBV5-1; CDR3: CASSLEGQPGQQQYF; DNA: TGCGCCAGCAGCTTGGAAGGCCAGCCGGGACAGCAGCAGTACTTC
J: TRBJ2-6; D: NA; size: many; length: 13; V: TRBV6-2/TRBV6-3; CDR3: CASQDSGANVLTF; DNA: TGTGCCAGTCAGGACTCTGGGGCCAACGTCCTGACTTTC
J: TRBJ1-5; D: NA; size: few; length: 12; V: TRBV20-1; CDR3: CSASPGDQPQHF; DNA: TGCAGTGCTAGCCCGGGGGATCAGCCCCAGCATTTT
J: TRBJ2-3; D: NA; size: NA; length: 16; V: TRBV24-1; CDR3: CATSDSFGLMTDTQYF; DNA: TGTGCCACCAGTGATTCCTTTGGACTGATGACAGATACGCAGTATTTT
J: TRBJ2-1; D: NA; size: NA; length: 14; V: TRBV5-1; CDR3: CASSLALGRNEQFF; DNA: TGCGCCAGCAGCTTGGCTCTAGGTCGCAATGAGCAGTTCTTC
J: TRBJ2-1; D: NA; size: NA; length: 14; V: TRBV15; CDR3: CATSGDPPDNEQFF; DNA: TGTGCCACCAGCGGAGATCCCCCAGACAATGAGCAGTTCTTC
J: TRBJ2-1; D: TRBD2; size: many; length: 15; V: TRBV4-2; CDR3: CASSQALAVYNEQFF; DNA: TGTGCCAGCAGCCAAGCACTAGCGGTGTACAATGAGCAGTTCTTC
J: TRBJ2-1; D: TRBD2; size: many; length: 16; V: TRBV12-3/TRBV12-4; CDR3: CASRRLAGEGYNEQFF; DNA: TGTGCCAGCAGGCGACTAGCGGGAGAAGGGTACAATGAGCAGTTCTTC
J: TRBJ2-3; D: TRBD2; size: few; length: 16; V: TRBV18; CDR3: CASMPGTSFSTDTQYF; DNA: TGTGCCAGCATGCCCGGGACTAGCTTTAGCACAGATACGCAGTATTTT
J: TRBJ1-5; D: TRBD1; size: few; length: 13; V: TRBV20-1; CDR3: CSVTGQVGQPQHF; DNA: TGCAGTGTGACGGGACAGGTGGGGCAGCCCCAGCATTTT
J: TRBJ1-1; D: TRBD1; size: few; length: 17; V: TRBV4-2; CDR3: CANVPGQGAPFVAEAFF; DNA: TGTGCCAACGTACCGGGACAGGGAGCACCTTTTGTCGCTGAAGCTTTCTTT
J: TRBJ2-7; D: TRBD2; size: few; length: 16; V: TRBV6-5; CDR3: CASRTGTSGRSYEQYF; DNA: TGTGCCAGCAGGACCGGGACTAGCGGGAGATCCTACGAGCAGTACTTC
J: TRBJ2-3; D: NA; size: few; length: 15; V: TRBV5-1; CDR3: CASSLTEGGTDTQYF; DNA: TGCGCCAGCAGCTTGACTGAAGGGGGCACAGATACGCAGTATTTT
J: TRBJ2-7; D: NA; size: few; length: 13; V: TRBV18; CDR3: CASSPSPGDEQYF; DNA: TGTGCCAGCTCACCGAGCCCCGGGGACGAGCAGTACTTC
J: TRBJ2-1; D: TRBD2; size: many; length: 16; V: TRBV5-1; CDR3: CASSPIAGGVNNEQFF; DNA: TGCGCCAGCAGCCCCATTGCGGGAGGAGTCAACAATGAGCAGTTCTTC
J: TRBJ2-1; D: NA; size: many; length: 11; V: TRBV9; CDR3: CASSALNEQFF; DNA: TGTGCCAGCAGTGCTCTTAATGAGCAGTTCTTC
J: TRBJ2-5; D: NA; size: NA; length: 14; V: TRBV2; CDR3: CASSPGIQRGTQYF; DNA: TGTGCCAGCAGTCCTGGGATTCAACGGGGGACCCAGTACTTC
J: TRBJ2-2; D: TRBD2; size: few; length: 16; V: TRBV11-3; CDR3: CASSTRLAVHTGELFF; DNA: TGTGCCAGCAGCACCCGACTAGCTGTCCACACCGGGGAGCTGTTTTTT
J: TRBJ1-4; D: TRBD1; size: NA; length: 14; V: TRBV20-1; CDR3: CSARDHRGGEKLFF; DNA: TGCAGTGCTAGAGATCACAGGGGCGGGGAAAAACTGTTTTTT
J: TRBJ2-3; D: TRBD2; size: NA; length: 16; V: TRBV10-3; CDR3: CAISESGAGRTDTQYF; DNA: TGTGCCATCAGTGAGTCGGGAGCGGGACGCACAGATACGCAGTATTTT
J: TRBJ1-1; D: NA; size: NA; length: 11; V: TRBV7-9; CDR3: CASSQSGIAFF; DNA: TGTGCCAGCAGCCAAAGTGGAATAGCTTTCTTT
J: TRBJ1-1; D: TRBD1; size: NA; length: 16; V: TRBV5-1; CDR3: CASSPDGTGVWTEAFF; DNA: TGCGCCAGCAGCCCTGATGGGACAGGTGTTTGGACTGAAGCTTTCTTT
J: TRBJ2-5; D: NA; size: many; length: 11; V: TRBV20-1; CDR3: CSAGPTETQYF; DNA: TGCAGTGCTGGCCCGACCGAGACCCAGTACTTC
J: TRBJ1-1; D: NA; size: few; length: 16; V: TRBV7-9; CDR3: CASSSLQGSENTEAFF; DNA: TGTGCCAGCAGCTCGCTACAGGGCTCGGAAAACACTGAAGCTTTCTTT
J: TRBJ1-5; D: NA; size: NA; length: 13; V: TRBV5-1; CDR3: CASRRASNQPQHF; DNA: TGCGCCAGCAGAAGGGCTAGCAATCAGCCCCAGCATTTT
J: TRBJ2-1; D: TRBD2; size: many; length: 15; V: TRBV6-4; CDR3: CASSGGLAGRYEQFF; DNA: TGTGCCAGCAGTGGGGGGCTAGCGGGAAGGTATGAGCAGTTCTTC
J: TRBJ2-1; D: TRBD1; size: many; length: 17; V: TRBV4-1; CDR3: CASSQGPGQGERNEQFF; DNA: TGCGCCAGCAGCCAAGGACCGGGACAGGGGGAGAGGAATGAGCAGTTCTTC
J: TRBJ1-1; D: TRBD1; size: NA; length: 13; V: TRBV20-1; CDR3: CSAGGQGFTEAFF; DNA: TGCAGTGCTGGGGGACAGGGGTTCACTGAAGCTTTCTTT
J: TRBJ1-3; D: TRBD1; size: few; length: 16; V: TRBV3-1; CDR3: CASSLGTASSGNTIYF; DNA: TGTGCCAGCAGCTTAGGGACAGCGAGCTCTGGAAACACCATATATTTT
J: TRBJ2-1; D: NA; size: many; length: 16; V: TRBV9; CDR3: CASSPDPRGANNEQFF; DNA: TGTGCCAGCAGTCCCGACCCCCGAGGGGCAAACAATGAGCAGTTCTTC
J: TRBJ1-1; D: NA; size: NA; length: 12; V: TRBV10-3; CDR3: CAIRHPNTEAFF; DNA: TGTGCCATCAGGCACCCGAACACTGAAGCTTTCTTT
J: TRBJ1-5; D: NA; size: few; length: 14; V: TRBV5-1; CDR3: CASSFRGGDQPQHF; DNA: TGCGCCAGCAGCTTCAGGGGAGGCGATCAGCCCCAGCATTTT
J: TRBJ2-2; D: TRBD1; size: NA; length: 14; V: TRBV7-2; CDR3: CASSWDRNTGELFF; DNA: TGTGCCAGCAGCTGGGACAGAAACACCGGGGAGCTGTTTTTT
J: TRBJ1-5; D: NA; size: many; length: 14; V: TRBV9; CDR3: CASSVAPFHQPQHF; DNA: TGTGCCAGCAGCGTAGCTCCATTCCATCAGCCCCAGCATTTT
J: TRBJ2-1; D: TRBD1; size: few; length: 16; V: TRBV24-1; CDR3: CATSAPGTGGANEQFF; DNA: TGTGCCACCAGTGCCCCCGGGACAGGGGGTGCCAATGAGCAGTTCTTC
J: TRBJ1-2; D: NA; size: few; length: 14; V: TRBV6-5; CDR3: CASSYLVANYGYTF; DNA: TGTGCCAGCAGTTACTTAGTTGCTAACTATGGCTACACCTTC
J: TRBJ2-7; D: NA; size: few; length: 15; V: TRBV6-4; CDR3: CASRGRTGTHYEQYF; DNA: TGTGCCAGCAGGGGCAGAACCGGGACTCACTACGAGCAGTACTTC
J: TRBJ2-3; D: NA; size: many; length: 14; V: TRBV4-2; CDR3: CASSPSGSTDTQYF; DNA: TGTGCCAGCAGCCCGAGCGGGAGCACAGATACGCAGTATTTT
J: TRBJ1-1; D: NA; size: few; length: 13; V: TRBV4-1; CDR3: CASSLNPNTEAFF; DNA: TGCGCCAGCAGCCTTAATCCGAACACTGAAGCTTTCTTT
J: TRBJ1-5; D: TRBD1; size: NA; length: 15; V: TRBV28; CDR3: CASSPRTGRGQPQHF; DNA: TGTGCCAGTTCCCCCCGGACAGGGAGGGGACAGCCCCAGCATTTT
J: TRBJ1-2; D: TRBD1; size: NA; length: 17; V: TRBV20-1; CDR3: CSAAPTGRTGHPYGYTF; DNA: TGCAGTGCTGCCCCGACAGGGCGCACAGGACACCCCTATGGCTACACCTTC
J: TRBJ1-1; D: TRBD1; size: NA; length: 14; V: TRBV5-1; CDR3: CASSWGQGSTEAFF; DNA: TGCGCCAGCAGCTGGGGACAGGGGAGCACTGAAGCTTTCTTT
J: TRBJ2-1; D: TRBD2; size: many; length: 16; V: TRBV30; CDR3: CAWSGKGLAVYNEQFF; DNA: TGTGCCTGGAGTGGAAAGGGACTAGCGGTCTACAATGAGCAGTTCTTC
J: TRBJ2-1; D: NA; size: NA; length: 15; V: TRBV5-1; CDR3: CASSSGRSSYNEQFF; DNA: TGCGCCAGCAGCTCGGGACGGAGCTCCTACAATGAGCAGTTCTTC
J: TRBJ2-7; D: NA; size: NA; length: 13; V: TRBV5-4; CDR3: CASSPGQRDEQYF; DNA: TGTGCCAGCAGCCCGGGACAGCGGGACGAGCAGTACTTC
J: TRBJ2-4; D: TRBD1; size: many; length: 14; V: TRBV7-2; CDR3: CASSPDRVSDIQYF; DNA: TGTGCCAGCAGCCCAGACAGGGTTTCGGACATTCAGTACTTC
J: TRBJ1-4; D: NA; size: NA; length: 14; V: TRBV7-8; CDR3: CASSSALLWEKLFF; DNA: TGTGCCAGCAGCAGCGCGTTACTTTGGGAAAAACTGTTTTTT